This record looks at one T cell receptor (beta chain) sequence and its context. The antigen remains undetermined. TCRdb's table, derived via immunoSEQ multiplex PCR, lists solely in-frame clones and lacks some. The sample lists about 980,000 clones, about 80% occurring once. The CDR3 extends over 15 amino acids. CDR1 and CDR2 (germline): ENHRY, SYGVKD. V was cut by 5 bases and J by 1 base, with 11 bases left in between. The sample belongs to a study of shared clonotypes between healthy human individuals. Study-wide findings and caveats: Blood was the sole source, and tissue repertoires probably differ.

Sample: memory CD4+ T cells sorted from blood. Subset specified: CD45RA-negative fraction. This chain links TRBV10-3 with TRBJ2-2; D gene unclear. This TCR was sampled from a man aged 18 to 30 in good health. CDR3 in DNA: TGTGCCATCAGTACCAGCGTCTTGAACACCGGGGAGCTGTTTTTT. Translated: CAISTSVLNTGELFF.